The source of this TCR beta chain is a study of regulatory T cells in long-lasting Graves disease. This clonotype occurred many times. Its antigen remains unidentified. Construction of TCR beta libraries relied on iRepertoire HTBI primers and on Arm-PCR targeting CDR3 regions. TCRdb re-called the multiplex PCR reads through MiXCR, storing one row per CDR3 protein. The data hold around 450,000 distinct CDR3 sequences, with 20% to 25% observed a single time. The time point is: persistent/refractory GD, antithyroid drugs over 5 years with positive TRAb. Extracted RNA from PBMCs served as the source of the TCR library. CDR3 size: 14 residues. In germline, CDR1 is DFQATT, CDR2 SNEGSKA (reference sequence). Between the trimmed V and J ends, which lost 3 bases and 2 bases, there was a span of 11 bases. Overall study findings and caveats: What was studied was peripheral blood only, and not thyroid tissue. Since the sample size was small, accuracy may have been reduced.

The clonotype comes from a female donor with Graves disease. The material sequenced was peripheral blood mononuclear cells (PBMCs), taken when the disease was refractory, from a patient treated with antithyroid drugs. This chain connects TRBV20-1 to TRBJ1-3; D might be TRBD1 (5 bases). CDR3 region: CSASRDGPGNTIYF. CDR3 coding DNA: TGCAGTGCTAGCCGGGACGGACCTGGAAACACCATATATTTT.